These T cell receptor beta chains were read from a single sample in a study of T cells in Graves' hyperthyroidism and ophthalmopathy. MiXCR, applied by TCRdb to the multiplex PCR reads, yields one record per CDR3 protein. The sample includes hundreds of thousands of distinct CDR3 sequences, approximately 16% of them seen just once. Input material: blood. The receptors originated from a woman in her forties with Graves' ophthalmopathy. Each CDR3 is given with its conserved first and last residue. D genes are given only for firm matches. Part of the rows lack a size; the others show once, few, many or a class for expanded clones.

TRBV6-1,TRBD2,TRBJ2-1,few,TGTGCCAGCAGTCCCGGGACTACCGGGGTCTCCTACAATGAGCAGTTCTTC,CASSPGTTGVSYNEQFF
TRBV20-1,-,TRBJ2-7,many,TGCAGTGCTCGGGGGAGGAGTACTCGGGAGCAGTACTTC,CSARGRSTREQYF
TRBV5-5,TRBD2,TRBJ2-7,few,TGTGCCAGCAGCTCGGGGGGGGCGGGACTAGCGATCGCCGAGCAGTACTTC,CASSSGGAGLAIAEQYF
TRBV19,TRBD2,TRBJ2-7,-,TGTGCCAGTAGCGGACTAGCGGGAGGCTACGAGCAGTACTTC,CASSGLAGGYEQYF
TRBV18,-,TRBJ2-7,many,TGTGCCAGCTCACCGAGGGGAAACGAGCAGTACTTC,CASSPRGNEQYF
TRBV25-1,TRBD1,TRBJ1-1,-,TGTGCCAGCAGGGTGGGACAGGGTATGGCTTTCTTT,CASRVGQGMAFF
TRBV7-2,TRBD2,TRBJ2-7,many,TGTGCCAGCAGCTTAGGTCGAGGGACTAGCGGCTCCTACGAGCAGTACTTC,CASSLGRGTSGSYEQYF
TRBV2,TRBD1,TRBJ1-5,many,TGTGCCAGCAGTGAGCAGGGACAGGTCAATCAGCCCCAGCATTTT,CASSEQGQVNQPQHF
TRBV2,TRBD2,TRBJ2-3,-,TGTGCCAGCAGTGAAGCGGGACTAGCGGGGGGCACAGATACGCAGTATTTT,CASSEAGLAGGTDTQYF
TRBV20-1,TRBD1,TRBJ1-5,many,TGCAGTGCCCAAGGGGGACAGGCCGGGCAGCCCCAGCATTTT,CSAQGGQAGQPQHF
TRBV12-3/TRBV12-4,TRBD1,TRBJ1-5,few,TGTGCCAGCAGTCCAAATGACAGGGGTGTTCAGCCCCAGCATTTT,CASSPNDRGVQPQHF
TRBV4-2,-,TRBJ1-4,-,TGTGCCAGCAGCCAAGATATCGCGGCTAGGTGGGCGACTAATGAAAAACTGTTTTTT,CASSQDIAARWATNEKLFF
TRBV7-9,TRBD1,TRBJ1-1,many,TGTGCCAGCAGGGACAGGGATTTTGGAACTGAAGCTTTCTTT,CASRDRDFGTEAFF
TRBV20-1,TRBD2,TRBJ2-3,many,TGCAGTGCCCCGGGGAGCGGGGGGAGCACAGATACGCAGTATTTT,CSAPGSGGSTDTQYF
TRBV13,TRBD1,TRBJ2-7,many,TGTGCCAGCAGTCATACAGGGGGCCACTCCTACGAGCAGTACTTC,CASSHTGGHSYEQYF
TRBV11-2,-,TRBJ2-3,many,TGTGCCAGCAGACCTGGAGCAGGGATTACCCCCGATACGCAGTATTTT,CASRPGAGITPDTQYF
TRBV6-1,-,TRBJ2-1,-,TGTGCCAGCAGTGGGAGGGGGGTTAATGAGCAGTTCTTC,CASSGRGVNEQFF
TRBV29-1,TRBD2,TRBJ2-7,-,TGCAGCGTTGCCCGTCTAGCGGGCGGCTCCTACGAGCAGTACTTC,CSVARLAGGSYEQYF
TRBV11-2,-,TRBJ1-1,-,TGTGCCAGCAGCTTAGTTTCCCCCACTGAAGCTTTCTTT,CASSLVSPTEAFF
TRBV30,-,TRBJ2-5,-,TGTGCCTGGAGTCCACAGGGATGGGAGACCCAGTACTTC,CAWSPQGWETQYF
TRBV4-1,-,TRBJ2-3,-,TGCGCCAGCAGCCTGGTGAGCCCCGGCGGAGATACGCAGTATTTT,CASSLVSPGGDTQYF
TRBV13,-,TRBJ1-1,-,TGTGCCACCTCGCAGAACACTGAAGCTTTCTTT,CATSQNTEAFF
TRBV2,TRBD2,TRBJ2-2,-,TGTGCCAGCAGTGTAGAGTCCGGGGGGGCCCAGAACACCGGGGAGCTGTTTTTT,CASSVESGGAQNTGELFF
TRBV5-1,TRBD2,TRBJ2-2,few,TGCGCCAGCAGCTTACTAGCGGGAGAAGTCGGGGAGCTGTTTTTT,CASSLLAGEVGELFF
TRBV19,-,TRBJ1-5,few,TGTGCCAGTAGTACAGGGAACCTTCCCCAGCATTTT,CASSTGNLPQHF
TRBV6-1,-,TRBJ1-1,few,TGTGCCAGCAGTACACCCGGGCCACAGGGTTTCAGGGCTTTCTTT,CASSTPGPQGFRAFF
TRBV19,-,TRBJ2-7,many,TGTGCCAGTAGTATTGGGTCGGGCTACGAGCAGTACTTC,CASSIGSGYEQYF
TRBV3-1,TRBD1,TRBJ1-5,many,TGTGCCAGCAGCCCCGGGACAGGGACAGAGCCCCAGCATTTT,CASSPGTGTEPQHF
TRBV30,-,TRBJ2-7,many,TGTGCCTGGAGTGTCAGATACGAGCAGTACTTC,CAWSVRYEQYF
TRBV6-2/TRBV6-3,-,TRBJ1-2,-,TGTGCCAGCGGAGCTAACTATGGCTACACCTTC,CASGANYGYTF
TRBV20-1,-,TRBJ2-1,many,TGCAGTGCTAGGATGGGGTTTGAGCAGTTCTTC,CSARMGFEQFF
TRBV20-1,-,TRBJ2-3,-,TGCAGTGCTAGATGGGGATTTAGCACAGATACGCAGTATTTT,CSARWGFSTDTQYF
TRBV5-1,TRBD2,TRBJ2-3,many,TGCGCCAGCAGCTTGACCCCACTAGCGGGGGGGCGAACAGATACGCAGTATTTT,CASSLTPLAGGRTDTQYF
TRBV6-2/TRBV6-3,-,TRBJ2-7,few,TGTGCCAGCAGCTCAGGACAGAACTACGAGCAGTACTTC,CASSSGQNYEQYF
TRBV11-2,TRBD1,TRBJ2-1,many,TGTGCCAGCAGCACCGGACAGGGGATCTACAATGAGCAGTTCTTC,CASSTGQGIYNEQFF
TRBV4-1,TRBD2,TRBJ2-1,-,TGCGCCAGCAGCCAAGATACTCAGGGAGCGGGAGTGAGGAATGAGCAGTTCTTC,CASSQDTQGAGVRNEQFF
TRBV5-5,-,TRBJ1-1,many,TGTGCCAGCAGCTCTCTACAGAGCACTGAAGCTTTCTTT,CASSSLQSTEAFF
TRBV7-3,TRBD2,TRBJ2-5,few,TGTGCCAGCAGCCCCCAATCGGGGGGGGCAGAGACCCAGTACTTC,CASSPQSGGAETQYF
TRBV20-1,-,TRBJ2-5,many,TGCAGTGCTAGTTTTCTAGCCCGTATGGGGGAGACCCAGTACTTC,CSASFLARMGETQYF
TRBV7-9,TRBD1,TRBJ2-4,few,TGTGCCAGCAGCCGGCAGGGGGACATTCAGTACTTC,CASSRQGDIQYF
TRBV28,-,TRBJ2-5,few,TGTGCCAGCAGCCCGCCCGAGGGGGACCAAGAGACCCAGTACTTC,CASSPPEGDQETQYF
TRBV20-1,-,TRBJ1-1,many,TGCGGGGCAGGCCTTACCGTTGAAGCTTTCTTT,CGAGLTVEAFF
TRBV20-1,-,TRBJ2-2,-,TGCAGTGCTAGGAGGGAGCCGAGCACCGGGGAGCTGTTTTTT,CSARREPSTGELFF
TRBV19,TRBD1,TRBJ1-1,few,TGTGCCAGTAGTAACGGACAGGGGACGGCTGAAGCTTTCTTT,CASSNGQGTAEAFF
TRBV10-3,-,TRBJ1-6,few,TGTGCCATCAGTGGATTGGCAGGGGCAAATTCACCCCTCCACTTT,CAISGLAGANSPLHF
TRBV2,-,TRBJ2-2,many,TGTGCCAGCAGACTCGGGTCTCTGGGCGGGGAGCTGTTTTTT,CASRLGSLGGELFF
TRBV7-2,TRBD1,TRBJ2-1,many,TGTGCCAGCAGCCTTCGGGACAGGGATGGACAGTTCTTC,CASSLRDRDGQFF
TRBV3-1,-,TRBJ1-1,many,TGTGCCAGCAGCCAAGGCGGTAAATACACTGAAGCTTTCTTT,CASSQGGKYTEAFF
TRBV24-1,-,TRBJ2-1,few,TGTGCCACCAGTGAAGGGGGGGGAGTTTCTGAGCAGTTCTTC,CATSEGGGVSEQFF